This is a list of T cell receptor beta chains from one sample in a study of beta chain features in type 1 diabetes. Produced via immunoSEQ multiplex PCR; TCRdb's table is partial and in-frame only. The table lists some 410,000 clones, more than 11% of them singletons. The sample comprised naive CD4+ T cells from blood. All receptors come from a man aged 30 to 45 in good health. CDR3s leave out the opening cysteine and the closing phenylalanine or tryptophan. Fields, in order: CDR3 protein, J gene, V gene.

cdr3_aa: ASSLAAGEQY; j_call: TRBJ2-7; v_call: TRBV5-6
cdr3_aa: ASSLGDLSYNEQF; j_call: TRBJ2-1; v_call: TRBV7-9
cdr3_aa: ASSVGTGELNEQF; j_call: TRBJ2-1; v_call: TRBV5-4
cdr3_aa: ASTSMGTGKEKLF; j_call: TRBJ1-4; v_call: TRBV7-2
cdr3_aa: ASSPGDRRQTGETQY; j_call: TRBJ2-5; v_call: TRBV11-3
cdr3_aa: SAPGGQETQY; j_call: TRBJ2-5; v_call: TRBV29-1
cdr3_aa: AWSGKGSTTEAF; j_call: TRBJ1-1; v_call: TRBV30
cdr3_aa: ASSQDANTGELF; j_call: TRBJ2-2; v_call: TRBV4-1
cdr3_aa: ASRRTGQEFYEQY; j_call: TRBJ2-7; v_call: TRBV6-5
cdr3_aa: ASRRYGRAPDTQY; j_call: TRBJ2-3; v_call: TRBV6-5
cdr3_aa: ASSHSGGTDTQY; j_call: TRBJ2-3; v_call: TRBV4-3
cdr3_aa: ASSAGLAGEQF; j_call: TRBJ2-1; v_call: TRBV2
cdr3_aa: ASSLVAGGYTEAF; j_call: TRBJ1-1; v_call: TRBV7-9
cdr3_aa: ASSAEQGAMD; j_call: TRBJ1-3; v_call: TRBV9
cdr3_aa: ASSAPADTQY; j_call: TRBJ2-3; v_call: TRBV5-4
cdr3_aa: ASSQTGSGEKLF; j_call: TRBJ1-4; v_call: TRBV14
cdr3_aa: ASSLQAAIIAKNIQY; j_call: TRBJ2-4; v_call: TRBV7-2
cdr3_aa: ASSLRSGSDTQY; j_call: TRBJ2-3; v_call: TRBV7-2
cdr3_aa: ASSHGAGSTYEQY; j_call: TRBJ2-7; v_call: TRBV4-3
cdr3_aa: ASGTRLNTEAF; j_call: TRBJ1-1; v_call: TRBV12-5